These T cell receptor beta chains were read from a single sample in a study of tumor-infiltrating lymphocytes in localized non-small cell lung cancer. Repertoires were generated with immunoSEQ multiplex PCR, while TCRdb's copy carries only in-frame clones and drops some. The repertoire includes some 6,000 clones, around 67% of them detected once, and 11% to 15% sits in the top ten. What was sequenced was uninvolved lung tissue not adjacent to the tumor. These receptors came from a human donor with non-small cell lung cancer. Both conserved end residues are part of each CDR3. A D gene is named only where the DNA matches it firmly. For some rows the clone size is stated as once, few or many, or as a class when expanded; others skip it.

d_call,j_call,v_call,clone_size,cdr3_nt,cdr3_aa
NA,TRBJ2-7,TRBV5-4,NA,TGTGCCAGCAGCTTGGCGGGACTTACATTTGAGCAGTACTTC,CASSLAGLTFEQYF
TRBD2,TRBJ2-7,TRBV5-1,NA,TGCGCCAGCAGCCAGGGACTAGCGGGAGGGCTTGAGCAGTACTTC,CASSQGLAGGLEQYF
NA,TRBJ1-5,TRBV19,NA,TGTGCCAGTAGTTCGGGCCCTCGTCAGCCCCAGCATTTT,CASSSGPRQPQHF
NA,TRBJ1-2,TRBV15,NA,TGTGCCACCAGCAGAGATAGGGACACCAACAACACCTTC,CATSRDRDTNNTF
NA,TRBJ2-3,TRBV7-2,once,TGTGCCAGCAGCTTAAGTCGTAGGACTGTCCCCCAGTATTTT,CASSLSRRTVPQYF
TRBD1,TRBJ2-3,TRBV30,once,TGTGCCTGGAGTGCTGGGACAGGGGATACAGATACGCAGTATTTT,CAWSAGTGDTDTQYF
NA,TRBJ1-5,TRBV27,NA,TGTGCCAGCAGTTTATCGAACAATCAGCCCCAGCATTTT,CASSLSNNQPQHF
TRBD2,TRBJ2-1,TRBV30,NA,TGTGCCTGGAGTCCCCATAGCGGGAGGGACAATGAGCAGTTCTTC,CAWSPHSGRDNEQFF
TRBD2,TRBJ2-3,TRBV7-2,NA,TGTGCCAGCAGCTTAGGCGGGAGGGGATTCACAGATACGCAGTATTTT,CASSLGGRGFTDTQYF
NA,TRBJ2-2,TRBV11-2,NA,TGTGCCAGCAGCTTGGGAGTTATGGTTGACACCGGGGAGCTGTTTTTT,CASSLGVMVDTGELFF
NA,TRBJ2-3,TRBV29-1,NA,TGCAGCGTTGAAGGCGGGTCAAAACTCACAGATACGCAGTATTTT,CSVEGGSKLTDTQYF
NA,TRBJ1-4,TRBV20-1,medium-sized,TGCAGTGGGGCGGGTCGGGAAAAACTGTTTTTT,CSGAGREKLFF
TRBD1,TRBJ1-2,TRBV7-2,NA,TGTGCCAGCACGGACAGGGGGGCTAACTATGGCTACACCTTC,CASTDRGANYGYTF
TRBD2,TRBJ2-3,TRBV6-5,NA,TGTGCCAGCAGTTACTCGAACCTAGCGGGAGATACGCAGTATTTT,CASSYSNLAGDTQYF
NA,TRBJ2-7,TRBV5-1,NA,TGCGCCAGCGGCACCGGGGATACCTACGAGCAGTACTTC,CASGTGDTYEQYF
TRBD2,TRBJ2-1,TRBV19,once,TGTGCCAGTAGTATCGGGAGCGGGGTCTACAATGAGCAGTTCTTC,CASSIGSGVYNEQFF